This T cell receptor beta chain was sequenced in a study of CD8+ T cells in alopecia areata. In the study overall: Treated patients were given oral tofacitinib, which was dosed at 5 to 10 mg twice daily.

Per the germline V gene, CDR1 is SGHDT and CDR2 is YYEEEE. This CDR3 comprises 15 residues. The V and J ends lost 1 base and 7 bases respectively, with 12 bases between them. Extracted RNA was reverse transcribed, and the resulting cDNA served as sequencing template. TCRdb's copy holds only in-frame clones and misses some; the assay was immunoSEQ multiplex PCR. The sample consists of around 300,000 clones, 45% to 70% of them appearing once. Treatment defined: oral pan-JAK inhibitor, 5-10 mg twice daily. The V call is TRBV5-6, the J call TRBJ1-6; D perhaps matches TRBD1 (5 bases). Here the sequenced sample was CD4+ T cells sorted from blood, taken around week 54, from a patient treated with tofacitinib. The source is a human donor with alopecia areata. The DNA for the CDR3 is TGTGCCAGCAGCTTGTTTCAGGGAATGAATTCACCCCTCCACTTT. Translating gives CASSLFQGMNSPLHF.